This T cell receptor (beta chain) was profiled in a study of early T cells in non-severe SARS-CoV-2 infection. General study findings and limits: VDJdb matches were skewed toward anti-spike CD8 T cell responses.

Per germline, CDR1 MNHEY and CDR2 SVGAGI. Trimming pared 6 bases from V and 1 base from J, leaving 9 bases between. This CDR3 comprises 13 residues. Each CDR3 protein is one row after TCRdb ran MiXCR on the 5' RACE reads. The sample records roughly 75,000 distinct CDR3 sequences, approximately 9.1% being singletons. This clonotype was recorded a few times. Its specificity is not known. This chain uses TRBV6-5 with TRBJ2-5; the D gene is possibly TRBD1 (7 bases). This sequence originates from an adult who was a healthcare worker with PCR-confirmed SARS-CoV-2 infection or an uninfected control (not recorded which). The specimen sequenced was whole blood. The CDR3 coding sequence is TGTGCCAGCAGGCGGGACAGCCAAGAGACCCAGTACTTC. Translated: CASRRDSQETQYF.